The rows below give T cell receptor beta chains drawn from one sample of a study of CD8 T cells in Susac syndrome. TCRdb re-called the immunoSEQ multiplex PCR reads with MiXCR, one entry per CDR3 protein. The table shows fewer than 350,000 distinct CDR3 sequences, with 65% to 90% occurring only once. The source material was CD8+ T cells from PBMCs. These receptors came from a human donor with multiple sclerosis. Both conserved end residues are part of each CDR3. The order of the fields is J gene, clone size, V gene, D gene, CDR3 protein, CDR3 DNA. A D gene is named only where the DNA matches it firmly. Part of the rows lack a size; the others show once, few, many or a class for expanded clones.

TRBJ2-1 | . | TRBV11-2 | TRBD2 | CASSGGEGSYNEQFF | TGTGCCAGCTCCGGGGGGGAAGGCTCCTACAATGAGCAGTTCTTC
TRBJ2-6 | . | TRBV19 | . | CASTSWGAGANVLTF | TGTGCCAGTACCTCTTGGGGGGCCGGGGCCAACGTCCTGACTTTC
TRBJ2-3 | . | TRBV20-1 | . | CSASTDTQYF | TGCAGTGCTAGCACAGATACGCAGTATTTT
TRBJ1-1 | once | TRBV28 | . | CASKGRGGGTEAFF | TGTGCCAGCAAGGGCAGGGGTGGGGGCACTGAAGCTTTCTTT
TRBJ2-1 | . | TRBV7-6 | . | CASSSGGPRNEQFF | TGTGCCAGCAGCTCCGGGGGACCAAGGAATGAGCAGTTCTTC
TRBJ2-1 | . | TRBV7-8 | . | CASSPGTADNEQFF | TGTGCCAGCAGCCCAGGGACGGCCGACAATGAGCAGTTCTTC
TRBJ2-7 | once | TRBV2 | . | CASVFETAAYEQYF | TGTGCCAGCGTGTTTGAGACGGCAGCCTACGAGCAGTACTTC
TRBJ2-1 | . | TRBV20-1 | TRBD2 | CSASDSDTLAGFNNEQFF | TGCAGTGCTAGCGACTCCGACACTCTAGCGGGATTTAACAATGAGCAGTTCTTC
TRBJ1-4 | . | TRBV6-5 | . | CASSYSIRNNEKLFF | TGTGCCAGCAGTTACTCGATCCGCAATAATGAAAAACTGTTTTTT
TRBJ2-7 | . | TRBV28 | . | CASTFAGTGTYEQYF | TGTGCCAGCACCTTTGCCGGGACGGGAACCTACGAACAGTACTTC
TRBJ2-7 | . | TRBV15 | TRBD1 | CATSPSTGGYEQYF | TGTGCCACCAGCCCTTCGACAGGGGGCTACGAGCAGTACTTC
TRBJ1-1 | . | TRBV3-1 | . | CASSQEGQMAFF | TGTGCCAGCAGCCAAGAAGGGCAGATGGCTTTCTTT
TRBJ1-2 | once | TRBV20-1 | . | CSARDHRVTVYGYTF | TGCAGTGCTAGAGATCACAGAGTCACCGTCTATGGCTACACCTTC
TRBJ1-1 | . | TRBV11-2 | . | CASSPISTEAFF | TGTGCCAGCAGCCCAATCAGTACTGAAGCTTTCTTT
TRBJ2-2 | . | TRBV7-9 | TRBD2 | CASSYSPGGPNTGELFF | TGTGCCAGCAGTTACTCTCCGGGAGGGCCTAACACCGGGGAGCTGTTTTTT
TRBJ2-1 | . | TRBV7-9 | TRBD1 | CASSRTGGMDEQFF | TGTGCCAGCAGCCGGACAGGGGGCATGGATGAGCAGTTCTTC
TRBJ2-3 | . | TRBV3-1 | . | CASSQDGVGTDTQYF | TGTGCCAGCAGCCAAGACGGAGTAGGCACAGACACGCAGTATTTT
TRBJ1-1 | few | TRBV11-3 | . | CASSLKLNTEAFF | TGTGCCAGCAGCTTAAAGTTGAACACTGAAGCTTTCTTT
TRBJ2-1 | . | TRBV3-1 | . | CASSSWQTTLYNEQFF | TGTGCCAGCAGTAGCTGGCAGACCACACTTTACAATGAGCAGTTCTTC
TRBJ2-7 | . | TRBV28 | . | CASSFRASSNEQYF | TGTGCCAGCAGTTTCCGGGCTAGCAGCAACGAGCAGTACTTC
TRBJ2-3 | . | TRBV7-2 | . | CASSSAEGGTDTQYF | TGTGCCAGCAGCTCGGCGGAGGGCGGCACAGATACGCAGTATTTT
TRBJ2-5 | . | TRBV4-3 | TRBD2 | CASSHEASGSQRQETQYF | TGCGCCAGCAGCCACGAGGCTAGCGGGAGTCAACGGCAAGAGACCCAGTACTTC
TRBJ2-3 | . | TRBV30 | TRBD2 | CAWSLGSSGSTDTQYF | TGTGCCTGGAGTTTGGGGTCTAGCGGTAGCACAGATACGCAGTATTTT
TRBJ2-1 | . | TRBV4-3 | TRBD2 | CASSSKGTSGYNNEQFF | TGCGCCAGCAGCTCTAAGGGGACTAGCGGGTACAACAATGAGCAGTTCTTC
TRBJ2-3 | . | TRBV27 | . | CASSLLSGATDTQYF | TGTGCCAGCAGTCTTCTAAGCGGAGCCACAGATACGCAGTATTTT
TRBJ2-5 | once | TRBV12-3/TRBV12-4 | . | CASSLEGWERMSRRETQYF | TGTGCCAGCAGTTTAGAGGGTTGGGAGCGTATGAGTCGTCGAGAGACCCAGTACTTC
TRBJ1-2 | . | TRBV7-9 | TRBD1 | CASSPFEGADYGYTF | TGTGCCAGCAGCCCATTTGAGGGGGCGGACTATGGCTACACCTTC
TRBJ1-2 | once | TRBV5-6 | TRBD1 | CASVQTGTGYGYTF | TGTGCCAGCGTGCAGACAGGGACCGGCTATGGCTACACCTTC
TRBJ2-5 | . | TRBV7-6 | . | CASSLVEGTETQYF | TGTGCCAGCAGCTTAGTCGAGGGTACCGAGACCCAGTACTTC
TRBJ1-1 | . | TRBV5-6 | . | CASSYAAGNTEAFF | TGTGCCAGCAGCTACGCGGCGGGGAACACTGAAGCTTTCTTT
TRBJ1-2 | . | TRBV5-4 | . | CASDEGRAGYTF | TGTGCTTCGGACGAGGGAAGGGCTGGCTACACCTTC
TRBJ2-6 | . | TRBV7-9 | . | CASSRRQVAYSGANVLTF | TGTGCCAGCAGCAGGCGACAGGTAGCATACTCTGGGGCCAACGTCCTGACTTTC
TRBJ2-2 | . | TRBV11-1 | . | CASSLAGSAGELFF | TGTGCCAGCAGCTTAGCAGGGTCGGCCGGGGAGCTGTTTTTT
TRBJ1-1 | few | TRBV6-1 | . | CASSDPPGAGDEAFF | TGTGCCAGCAGTGATCCCCCGGGAGCCGGGGATGAAGCTTTCTTT
TRBJ1-1 | . | TRBV7-2 | . | CASSSDWSGDMNTEAFF | TGTGCCAGCAGCTCAGATTGGTCGGGCGACATGAACACTGAAGCTTTCTTT
TRBJ1-6 | . | TRBV28 | . | CASKQSSYNSPLHF | TGTGCCAGCAAACAGAGCTCCTATAATTCACCCCTCCACTTT
TRBJ1-1 | . | TRBV4-3 | TRBD1 | CASSQGQRPELAFF | TGCGCCAGCAGCCAGGGACAGCGTCCCGAACTAGCTTTCTTT
TRBJ2-1 | . | TRBV7-3 | TRBD2 | CASSLTSGRADEQFF | TGTGCCAGCAGCTTAACTAGCGGGAGGGCCGATGAGCAGTTCTTC
TRBJ2-7 | . | TRBV30 | . | CAWNGEGEQYF | TGTGCCTGGAATGGGGAAGGTGAGCAGTACTTC
TRBJ1-1 | . | TRBV12-3/TRBV12-4 | . | CASSLAGVSTEAFF | TGTGCCAGCAGTTTAGCTGGGGTAAGCACTGAAGCTTTCTTT
TRBJ1-4 | . | TRBV11-1 | . | CASSPGEKLFF | TGTGCCAGCTCTCCGGGCGAAAAACTGTTTTTT
TRBJ1-1 | few | TRBV11-2 | . | CASSLDLSSTGSEAFF | TGTGCCAGCAGCTTAGATTTATCCAGCACTGGAAGTGAAGCTTTCTTT
TRBJ2-4 | . | TRBV10-2 | . | CASSDPTGWDAKNIQYF | TGCGCCAGCAGTGACCCCACAGGGTGGGATGCCAAAAACATTCAGTACTTC
TRBJ2-2 | . | TRBV27 | . | CASKTTGELFF | TGTGCCAGCAAGACCACCGGGGAGCTGTTTTTT
TRBJ2-5 | . | TRBV7-9 | TRBD2 | CASSPQLAGPHQETQYF | TGTGCCAGCAGCCCACAACTAGCGGGACCTCACCAAGAGACCCAGTACTTC
TRBJ2-2 | . | TRBV11-2 | TRBD2 | CASSLVRGAGELFF | TGTGCCAGCAGCTTAGTTCGGGGGGCCGGGGAGCTGTTTTTT
TRBJ2-1 | . | TRBV7-3 | . | CASSLKGGDEQFF | TGTGCCAGCAGCTTAAAGGGTGGGGATGAGCAGTTCTTC
TRBJ1-1 | . | TRBV10-3 | . | CAISEPFGTGGTEAFF | TGTGCCATCAGTGAGCCCTTCGGGACGGGGGGGACTGAAGCTTTCTTT
TRBJ1-1 | . | TRBV5-5 | . | CASRRDTLNTEAFF | TGTGCCAGCAGGCGGGACACCCTGAACACTGAAGCTTTCTTT
TRBJ2-7 | . | TRBV25-1 | . | CASSEGEDLFYEQYF | TGTGCCAGCAGTGAGGGAGAGGACCTTTTCTACGAGCAGTACTTC
TRBJ2-3 | . | TRBV5-6 | . | CASSLGNGVTDTQYF | TGTGCCAGCAGCTTGGGTAACGGGGTGACAGATACGCAGTATTTT
TRBJ2-1 | . | TRBV2 | TRBD2 | CASRGNWGLIYNEQFF | TGTGCCAGCAGGGGTAACTGGGGACTAATCTACAATGAGCAGTTCTTC